The 10 T cell receptor beta chains listed next were all sequenced from one sample in a study of shared clonotypes between healthy human individuals. The protocol was immunoSEQ multiplex PCR, while the TCRdb copy is restricted to in-frame clones and leaves out a portion. The sample contains a few hundred thousand clones, over 60% of which appear only once. Material: memory CD4+ T cells sorted from blood. Subset: CD45RA-negative fraction. The source is a man aged 25 to 45 in good health.

The genes are TRBV2 and TRBJ1-5; 10 nucleotides match TRBD1. With 7 bases clipped from V and 4 bases from J, the junction kept 7 bases outside the gene matches. This CDR3 has 15 residues. Germline V CDR1 and CDR2: SNHLY, FYNNEI. CDR3 bases: TGTGCCAGCACCGAGGGACAGGGGCGTAATCAGCCCCAGCATTTT. Protein: CASTEGQGRNQPQHF.

This clone was seen more than once but under ten times. V gene TRBV6-5 combines with J gene TRBJ1-3, with 10 nucleotides matching TRBD1. Trimming at V came to 6 bases and at J to 11 bases, leaving 10 bases not matched to a gene. CDR3 length: 14 amino acids. CDR1 MNHEY and CDR2 SVGAGI come from the germline V gene. CDR3 coding DNA: TGTGCCAGCAGCCCGGGACAGGGGCCGGCCGCCATATATTTT. This sequence encodes CASSPGQGPAAIYF.

CDR3 DNA: TGTGCCAGTAGTAAAGGCGGGACAGGGGAGCAGAATGAGCAGTTCTTC. It is translated as CASSKGGTGEQNEQFF. The genes are TRBV19 and TRBJ2-1, with TRBD1 matching over 10 bases. Trimming removed 4 bases from V and 7 bases from J; junction bases left unmatched: 10. CDR1 and CDR2 (germline): LNHDA, SQIVND (reference sequence). This CDR3 is built from 16 residues.

This clone was seen once. V is TRBV15 and J is TRBJ2-2; 8 nucleotides agree with TRBD2. The length of the CDR3 is 17 residues. V lost 3 bases, J lost 7 bases, and 13 bases stayed unmatched. The germline CDR1 and CDR2 sequences are LNHNV and YYDKDF (reference sequence). The CDR3 coding sequence is TGTGCCACCAGCAGTGAAGAAGGGACTAGAAGGGTCGGGGAGCTGTTTTTT. Translating gives CATSSEEGTRRVGELFF.

V is TRBV5-1 and J is TRBJ1-3; D is perhaps TRBD1 (5 bases). Per the germline V gene, CDR1 is SGHRS and CDR2 is YFSETQ. The CDR3 covers 16 residues. Trimming pared 4 bases from V and 1 base from J, leaving 15 bases between. CDR3 amino acids: CASSLEGAGSGNTIYF. CDR3 sequence (DNA): TGCGCCAGCAGCCTCGAAGGGGCAGGGTCTGGAAACACCATATATTTT.

The J gene is TRBJ2-7, the V gene TRBV28, with D possibly matching TRBD2 (5 bases). V was clipped by 2 bases and J by 4 bases, with 12 bases between them. The CDR3 sequence is 14 residues long. The germline gives CDR1 MDHEN, CDR2 SYDVKM. CDR3 residues: CASSLPLGGYEQYF. DNA for the CDR3: TGTGCCAGCAGTTTACCCTTGGGCGGGTACGAGCAGTACTTC. Full variable domain (missing parts from reference TRBV28 and TRBJ2-7): DVKVTQSSRYLVKRTGEKVFLECVQDMDHENMFWYRQDPGLGLRLIYFSYDVKMKEKGDIPEGYSVSREKKERFSLILESASTNQTSMYLCASSLPLGGYEQYFGPGTRLTVT.

The chain joins TRBV14 to TRBJ2-7; no firm D call. V was trimmed by 4 bases and J by 0 bases, leaving 7 bases between them. Germline V gene data show CDR1 as SGHDN and CDR2 as FVKESK. The CDR3 runs 13 residues. DNA for the CDR3: TGTGCCAGCAGCCGGCTAAGCTCCTACGAGCAGTACTTC. Translated: CASSRLSSYEQYF.

A few counts support this clone. The chain recombines TRBV7-9 with TRBJ2-1; tentative D call: TRBD2 (5 bases). V lost 0 bases, J lost 9 bases, and 9 bases lay in between. The CDR3 sequence is 13 residues long. Germline V gene lookup returns CDR1 SEHNR and CDR2 FQNEAQ (reference sequence). CDR3 in amino acids: CASSLAWELEQFF. The CDR3 coding sequence is TGTGCCAGCAGCTTAGCGTGGGAGCTTGAGCAGTTCTTC. Using reference TRBV7-9 and TRBJ2-1 for the parts outside the CDR3, the full variable domain is DTGVSQNPRHKITKRGQNVTFRCDPISEHNRLYWYRQTLGQGPEFLTYFQNEAQLEKSRLLSDRFSAERPKGSFSTLEIQRTEQGDSAMYLCASSLAWELEQFFGPGTRLTVL.

V usage is TRBV28 and J usage is TRBJ2-5; D call uncertain. The CDR3 loop spans 13 amino acids. The germline gives CDR1 MDHEN, CDR2 SYDVKM. V dropped 3 bases and J dropped 2 bases, with 7 bases sitting between them. In DNA, the CDR3 is TGTGCCAGCAGTTTGGACGTACAAGAGACCCAGTACTTC. Protein sequence: CASSLDVQETQYF. The variable domain in full, completed from reference TRBV28 and TRBJ2-5, reads DVKVTQSSRYLVKRTGEKVFLECVQDMDHENMFWYRQDPGLGLRLIYFSYDVKMKEKGDIPEGYSVSREKKERFSLILESASTNQTSMYLCASSLDVQETQYFGPGTRLLVL.

This chain joins TRBV5-5 and TRBJ1-1; 10 bases line up with TRBD1. CDR1 and CDR2 from the germline V gene are SGHKS and YYEKEE (reference sequence). Germline trimming cut 4 bases from V and 1 base from J; bases unmatched to any gene: 13. This CDR3 contains 18 residues. The CDR3 DNA is TGTGCCAGCAGCCGACAGGGGGCGGGGGTGGAGGCGAACACTGAAGCTTTCTTT. Its translation: CASSRQGAGVEANTEAFF.